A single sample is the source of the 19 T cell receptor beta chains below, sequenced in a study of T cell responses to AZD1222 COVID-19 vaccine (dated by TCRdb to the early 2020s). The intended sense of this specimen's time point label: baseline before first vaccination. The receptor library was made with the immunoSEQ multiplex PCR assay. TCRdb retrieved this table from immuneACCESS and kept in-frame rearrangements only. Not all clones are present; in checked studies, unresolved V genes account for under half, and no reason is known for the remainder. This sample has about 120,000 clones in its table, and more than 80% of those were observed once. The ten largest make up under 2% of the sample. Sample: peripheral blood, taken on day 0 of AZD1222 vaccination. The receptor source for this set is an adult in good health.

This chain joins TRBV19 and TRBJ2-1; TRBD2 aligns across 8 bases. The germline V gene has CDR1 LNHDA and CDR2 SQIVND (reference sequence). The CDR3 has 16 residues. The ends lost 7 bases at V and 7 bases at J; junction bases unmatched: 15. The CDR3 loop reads CASKPLLLAEQNEQFF. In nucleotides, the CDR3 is TGTGCCAGTAAGCCCCTTTTACTAGCGGAGCAGAATGAGCAGTTCTTC.

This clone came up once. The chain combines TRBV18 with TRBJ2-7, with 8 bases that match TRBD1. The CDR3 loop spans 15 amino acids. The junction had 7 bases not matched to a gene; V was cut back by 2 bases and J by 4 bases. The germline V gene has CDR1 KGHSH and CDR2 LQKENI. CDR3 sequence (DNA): TGTGCCAGCTCACCATTTGACAGGGGAATTTACGAGCAGTACTTC. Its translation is CASSPFDRGIYEQYF.

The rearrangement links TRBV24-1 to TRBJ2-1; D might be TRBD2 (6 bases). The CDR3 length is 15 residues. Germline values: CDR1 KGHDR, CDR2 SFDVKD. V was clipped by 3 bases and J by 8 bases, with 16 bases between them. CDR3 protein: CATSDPRGGIDEQFF. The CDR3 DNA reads TGTGCCACCAGTGATCCGCGGGGCGGGATCGATGAGCAGTTCTTC.

The CDR3 loop is CASSYSSSRPLVELFF. Written as DNA, the CDR3 is TGTGCCAGCAGTTACTCGAGCAGCCGTCCGCTGGTCGAGCTGTTTTTT. This rearrangement joins TRBV6-2 or TRBV6-3 to TRBJ2-2; D is undetermined. The CDR3 consists of 16 residues. CDR1 is MNHEY and CDR2 is SVGEGT in the germline V gene. V was clipped by 0 bases and J by 11 bases, with 19 bases between them.

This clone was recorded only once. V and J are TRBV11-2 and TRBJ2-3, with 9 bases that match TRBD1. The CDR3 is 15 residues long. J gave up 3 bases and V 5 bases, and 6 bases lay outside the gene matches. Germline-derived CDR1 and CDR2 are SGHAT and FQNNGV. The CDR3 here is CASSPGQGRTDTQYF. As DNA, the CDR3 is TGTGCCAGCAGCCCCGGACAGGGGAGAACAGATACGCAGTATTTT.

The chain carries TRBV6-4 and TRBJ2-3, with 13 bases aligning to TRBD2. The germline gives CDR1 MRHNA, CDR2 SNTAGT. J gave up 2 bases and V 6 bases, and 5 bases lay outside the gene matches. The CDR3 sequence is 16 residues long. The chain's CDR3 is CASSTGTSGITDTQYF. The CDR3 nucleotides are TGTGCCAGCAGCACCGGGACTAGCGGGATCACAGATACGCAGTATTTT.

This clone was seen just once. The CDR3 sequence is CASSPSRVGSNEKLFF. DNA of the CDR3: TGCGCCAGCAGCCCGTCGCGGGTAGGCTCGAATGAAAAACTGTTTTTT. This chain uses TRBV4-3 with TRBJ1-4, with unresolved D. The CDR3 length is 16 residues. V lost 4 bases to trimming and J lost 5 bases, with 17 bases between them. Germline CDR1 LGHNA, CDR2 YSLEER.

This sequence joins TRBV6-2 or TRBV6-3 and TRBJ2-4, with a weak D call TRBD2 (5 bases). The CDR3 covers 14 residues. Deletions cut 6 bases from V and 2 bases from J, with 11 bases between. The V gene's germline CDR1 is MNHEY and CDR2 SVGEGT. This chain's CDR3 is CASSPGGSKNIQYF. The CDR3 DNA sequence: TGTGCCAGCAGCCCCGGCGGGTCCAAAAACATTCAGTACTTC.

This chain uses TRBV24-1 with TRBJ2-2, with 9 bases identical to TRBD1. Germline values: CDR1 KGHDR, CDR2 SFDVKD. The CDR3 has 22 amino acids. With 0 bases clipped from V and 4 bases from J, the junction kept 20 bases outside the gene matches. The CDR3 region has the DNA TGTGCCACCAGTGATTTGAGGGTCGGTCAGAATCCGACAGGGGGTTTCACCGGGGAGCTGTTTTTT. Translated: CATSDLRVGQNPTGGFTGELFF.

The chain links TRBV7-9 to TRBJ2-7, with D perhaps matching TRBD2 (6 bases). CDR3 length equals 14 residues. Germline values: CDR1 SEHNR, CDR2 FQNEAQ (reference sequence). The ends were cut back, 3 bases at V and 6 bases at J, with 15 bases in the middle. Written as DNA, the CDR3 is TGTGCCAGCAGCTTGGGGCAGGGAGGTCGCGAGCAGTACTTC. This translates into CASSLGQGGREQYF.

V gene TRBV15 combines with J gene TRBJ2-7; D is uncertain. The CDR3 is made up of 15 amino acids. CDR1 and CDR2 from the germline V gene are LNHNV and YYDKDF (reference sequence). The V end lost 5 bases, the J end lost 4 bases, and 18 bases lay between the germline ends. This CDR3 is CATSVAPPVGYEQYF. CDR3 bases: TGTGCCACCAGCGTCGCCCCGCCAGTTGGGTACGAGCAGTACTTC. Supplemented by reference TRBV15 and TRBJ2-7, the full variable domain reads DAMVIQNPRYQVTQFGKPVTLSCSQTLNHNVMYWYQQKSSQAPKLLFHYYDKDFNNEADTPDNFQSRRPNTSFCFLDIRSPGLGDTAMYLCATSVAPPVGYEQYFGPGTRLTVT.

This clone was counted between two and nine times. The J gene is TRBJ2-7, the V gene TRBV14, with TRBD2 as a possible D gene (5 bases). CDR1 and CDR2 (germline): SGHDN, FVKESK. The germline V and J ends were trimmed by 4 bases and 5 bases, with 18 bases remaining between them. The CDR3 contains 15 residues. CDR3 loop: CASSRGLGSVDEQYF. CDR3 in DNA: TGTGCCAGCAGCCGCGGGCTGGGTTCGGTTGACGAGCAGTACTTC.

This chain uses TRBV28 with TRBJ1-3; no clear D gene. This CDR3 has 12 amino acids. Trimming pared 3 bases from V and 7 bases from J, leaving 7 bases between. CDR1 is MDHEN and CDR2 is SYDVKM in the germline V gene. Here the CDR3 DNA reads TGTGCCAGCAGTTTGGCTCGGAACACCATATATTTT. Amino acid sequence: CASSLARNTIYF.

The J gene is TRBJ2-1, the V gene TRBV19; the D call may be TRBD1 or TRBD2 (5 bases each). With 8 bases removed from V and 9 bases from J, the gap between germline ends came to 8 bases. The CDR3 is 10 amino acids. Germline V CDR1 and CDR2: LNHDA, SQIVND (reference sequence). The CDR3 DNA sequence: TGTGCCAGTTCGGGGCCTGAGCAGTTCTTC. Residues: CASSGPEQFF.

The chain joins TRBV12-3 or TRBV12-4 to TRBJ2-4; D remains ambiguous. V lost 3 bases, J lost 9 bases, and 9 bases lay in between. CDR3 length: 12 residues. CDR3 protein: CASSFDGPIQYF. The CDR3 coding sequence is TGTGCCAGCAGTTTTGATGGACCCATTCAGTACTTC.

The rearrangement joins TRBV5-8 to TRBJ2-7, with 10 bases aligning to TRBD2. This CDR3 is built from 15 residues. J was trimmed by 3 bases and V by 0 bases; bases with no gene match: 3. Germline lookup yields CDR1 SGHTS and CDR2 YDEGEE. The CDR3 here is CASSLGASGSYEQYF. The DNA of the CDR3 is TGTGCCAGCAGCTTGGGGGCTAGCGGGAGCTACGAGCAGTACTTC.

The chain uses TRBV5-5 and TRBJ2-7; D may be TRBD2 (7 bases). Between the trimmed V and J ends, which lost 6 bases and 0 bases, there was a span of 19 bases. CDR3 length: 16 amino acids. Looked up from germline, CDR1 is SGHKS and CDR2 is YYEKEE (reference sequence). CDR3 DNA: TGTGCCAGCACCAACCCCCGGGGGGCAGCCTCCTACGAGCAGTACTTC. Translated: CASTNPRGAASYEQYF.

This CDR3 is CASSLATGGSGNTIYF. The DNA of the CDR3 is TGTGCCAGCAGCTTAGCGACAGGGGGGAGTGGAAACACCATATATTTT. The rearrangement links TRBV7-2 to TRBJ1-3; 9 nucleotides line up with TRBD1. CDR3 length: 16 amino acids. The germline gives CDR1 SGHTA, CDR2 FQGNSA. Germline trimming cut 0 bases from V and 3 bases from J; bases unmatched to any gene: 3.

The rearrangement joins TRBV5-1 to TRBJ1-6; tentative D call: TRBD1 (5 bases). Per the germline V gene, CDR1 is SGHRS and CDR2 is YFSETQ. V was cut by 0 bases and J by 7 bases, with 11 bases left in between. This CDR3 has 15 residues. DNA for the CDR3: TGCGCCAGCAGCTTGGAGACGGGGCTGAATTCACCCCTCCACTTT. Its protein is CASSLETGLNSPLHF.